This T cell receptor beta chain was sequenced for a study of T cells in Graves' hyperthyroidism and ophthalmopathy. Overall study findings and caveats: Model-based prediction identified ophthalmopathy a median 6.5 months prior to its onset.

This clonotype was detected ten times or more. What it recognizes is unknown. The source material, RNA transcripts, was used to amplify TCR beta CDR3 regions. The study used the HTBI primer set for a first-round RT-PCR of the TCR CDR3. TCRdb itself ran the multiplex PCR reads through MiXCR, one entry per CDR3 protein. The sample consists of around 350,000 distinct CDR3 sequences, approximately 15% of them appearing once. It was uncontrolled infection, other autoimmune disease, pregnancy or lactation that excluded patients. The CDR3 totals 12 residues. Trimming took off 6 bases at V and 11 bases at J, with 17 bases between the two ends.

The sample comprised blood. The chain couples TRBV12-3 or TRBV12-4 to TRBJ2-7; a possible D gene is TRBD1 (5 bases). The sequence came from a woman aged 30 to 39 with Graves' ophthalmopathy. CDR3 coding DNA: TGTGCCAGCAGACTCGACAGCTATCGGGAGTACTTC. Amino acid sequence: CASRLDSYREYF.